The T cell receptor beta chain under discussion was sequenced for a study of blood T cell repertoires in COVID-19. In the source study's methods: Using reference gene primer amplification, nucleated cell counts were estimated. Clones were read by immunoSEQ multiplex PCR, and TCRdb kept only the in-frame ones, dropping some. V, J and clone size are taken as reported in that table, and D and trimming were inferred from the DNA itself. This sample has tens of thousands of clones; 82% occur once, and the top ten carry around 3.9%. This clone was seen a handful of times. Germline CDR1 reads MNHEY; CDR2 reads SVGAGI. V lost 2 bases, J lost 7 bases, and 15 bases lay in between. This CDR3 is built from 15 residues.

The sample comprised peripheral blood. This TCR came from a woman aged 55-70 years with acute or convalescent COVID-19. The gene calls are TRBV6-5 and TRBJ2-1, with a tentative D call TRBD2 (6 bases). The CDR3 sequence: CASSYGASVRNEQFF. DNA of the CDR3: TGTGCCAGCAGTTACGGGGCTAGCGTTCGGAATGAGCAGTTCTTC.